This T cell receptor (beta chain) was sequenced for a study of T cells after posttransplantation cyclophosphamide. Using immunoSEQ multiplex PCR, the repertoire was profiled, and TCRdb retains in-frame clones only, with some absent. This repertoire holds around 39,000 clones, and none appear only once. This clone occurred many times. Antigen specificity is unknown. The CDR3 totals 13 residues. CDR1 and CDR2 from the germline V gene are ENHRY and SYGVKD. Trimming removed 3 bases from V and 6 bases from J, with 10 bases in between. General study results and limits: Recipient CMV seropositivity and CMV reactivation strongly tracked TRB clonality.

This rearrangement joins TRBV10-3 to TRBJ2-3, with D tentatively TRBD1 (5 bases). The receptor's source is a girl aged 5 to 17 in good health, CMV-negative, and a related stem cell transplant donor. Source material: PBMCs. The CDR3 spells CAISDRVWDTQYF. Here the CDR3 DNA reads TGTGCCATCAGTGACAGGGTATGGGATACGCAGTATTTT.